One TCR beta chain is described in this entry. The clone's antigen remains unknown. Qualities for individual bases were not recorded, and no much larger clone is one base off. This sample stems from a study of blood T cell repertoires in COVID-19 (TCRdb year 2020). A note on the overall study: Collaborator samples came from the United States, Italy and Spain and covered acute and convalescent phases of COVID-19. The prospective study material was composed of cDNA or gDNA derived from T cells, B-cell-depleted T cells, or PBMCs. Deeply sampled blood TCRbeta repertoires from subjects exposed to, actively infected with, or recovered from COVID-19 were included in the dataset. The repertoires were released in a freely available public database intended as a resource for research on the immune response to SARS-CoV-2. Samples were obtained from the ongoing ImmuneRACE study (first 160 participants) and from roughly 1,300 subjects provided by 6 global collaborators. The sample metadata nearly always contained a de-identified subject ID, COVID-19 status, age in years and sex. Where HLA class I and class II types were available, the types were taken from metadata supplied by the sample provider, not from assay-based typing. Broad study findings and their caveats: Clinical and demographic metadata were provided uncurated, with the amount varying by source and participant.

Each collaborating institution followed its own protocols to collect whole blood in K2EDTA tubes. For TCRbeta analysis, collaborator samples were shipped as frozen whole blood, as isolated PBMCs, or as DNA extracted from either sample type. The immunoSEQ Assay, a bias-controlled multiplex PCR, was used to amplify TCRbeta CDR3 regions from genomic DNA. In the original analysis: Nucleated cell counts per sample were estimated from amplification of reference gene primers within the assay. To quantify the absolute abundance of each unique TCRbeta CDR3 rearrangement, sequence reads were collapsed and filtered. Productive Simpson clonality was computed per sample as the square root of Simpson's diversity index over productive rearrangements. Not all clones reach the TCRdb copy of this immuneACCESS table, which keeps in-frame sequences only. Checked studies attribute under half of the gap to unresolved V genes and leave the rest unexplained. The V and J calls and clone size are taken from that table; D and trimming were inferred from the DNA. This sample gives 45,000 to 60,000 clones in total; about 90% of them show up just once. The ten largest clones take up around 6.5% of the sample.

The sample was peripheral blood. This clonotype originated in a man between 65 and 80 years old with active COVID-19.

The base sequence is TGTGCCAGCAGTTTGACTAGCTCCTACGAGCAGTACTTC. Translated, it reads CASSLTSSYEQYF. The sequence joins TRBV27 to TRBJ2-7; TRBD2 could be the D gene, as 6 bases match. The CDR3 contains 13 residues, cysteine and phenylalanine counted. This entry keeps only the CDR3 DNA: 39 bases, framed from base 1. Looking up the germline V gene (reference sequence) yields CDR1 MNHEY and CDR2 SMNVEV. V gives up 3 bases and J gives up 0 bases, and the segment between their germline ends measures 6 bases.